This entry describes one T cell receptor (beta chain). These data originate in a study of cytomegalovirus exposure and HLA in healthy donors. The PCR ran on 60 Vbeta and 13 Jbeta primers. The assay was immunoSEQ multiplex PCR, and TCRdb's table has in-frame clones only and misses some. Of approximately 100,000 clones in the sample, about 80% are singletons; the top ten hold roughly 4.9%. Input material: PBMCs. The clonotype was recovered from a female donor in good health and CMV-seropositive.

The CDR3 DNA reads TGTGCCTGGGATAGAGGCGGGACAGCCTACGAGCAGTACTTC. Protein: CAWDRGGTAYEQYF. This chain uses TRBV30 with TRBJ2-7, with D tentatively TRBD1 (7 bases). The V end was cut by 5 bases, the J end by 2 bases, with 16 bases between. Germline CDR1 is GTSNPN and CDR2 is SVGIG (reference sequence). The CDR3 has 14 amino acids.